This T cell receptor beta chain stems from a study of T-cell memory formation after mild COVID-19. Study-level findings and limits: Later expanders leaned toward CD4+, whereas clones contracting from day 15 to 85 were balanced CD4/CD8.

This clonotype was recorded a few times. Its antigen is unknown. A 5'RACE reaction primed in the constant segment made cDNA libraries of TCR alpha and TCR beta, and these carried sample barcodes and UMIs. TCRdb re-analysed the 5' RACE reads in MiXCR, keeping a single row per CDR3 protein. Altogether about 200,000 distinct CDR3 sequences are present, over 7.5% being singletons, with the ten largest covering roughly 4%. CDR3 length equals 16 residues. The germline CDR1 and CDR2 sequences are MNHEY and SMNVEV (reference sequence). Trimming shortened V by 5 bases and J by 7 bases, and 23 bases separated the two germline ends.

The clonotype originates from a man between 18 and 35 years old who had mild COVID-19 (a few samples of this study predate the infection). Cell type and time point are not known. The chain has TRBV27 and TRBJ2-5; D perhaps matches TRBD1 (5 bases). Sequenced input: PBMCs or a T cell subset sorted from them (not recorded which). CDR3 nucleotides: TGTGCCAGCAGTCCGACCCAGGACATGGCGCGGTGGACCCAGTACTTC. It codes for CASSPTQDMARWTQYF.